These 13 T cell receptor beta chains were sequenced from one sample in a study of T cell repertoires in cytomegalovirus infection. These receptors' antigens are unknown. TCRdb reprocessed the reads with MiXCR, giving one entry per CDR3 protein. Found here are about 830,000 distinct CDR3 sequences, roughly 33% of them singletons; the top ten hold under 15%. The sample here was cultured CD8+ T cells from PBMCs, taken from culture after CMV antigen stimulation. These receptors all stem from a human donor in good health (CMV status not recorded). Some clones in this sample may be carry-over from other donors' samples.

The sample holds a few counts of this clonotype. This chain links TRBV7-3 with TRBJ2-1; 10 nucleotides align to TRBD2. Trimming cost V 8 bases and J 4 bases; bases outside gene matches: 5. Germline CDR1 SGHTA, CDR2 FQGTGA. This CDR3 region has 14 residues. The DNA for the CDR3 is TGTGCCAGCGGCCTTAGCGGGGGGTACAATGAGCAGTTCTTC. Translated, it gives CASGLSGGYNEQFF. Full variable domain (missing parts from reference TRBV7-3 and TRBJ2-1): GAGVSQTPSNKVTEKGKYVELRCDPISGHTALYWYRQSLGQGPEFLIYFQGTGAADDSGLPNDRFFAVRPEGSVSTLKIQRTERGDSAVYLCASGLSGGYNEQFFGPGTRLTVL.

The chain uses TRBV19 and TRBJ1-5; 8 positions agree with TRBD1. Germline lookup yields CDR1 LNHDA and CDR2 SQIVND (reference sequence). J gave up 2 bases and V 4 bases, and 4 bases lay outside the gene matches. The CDR3 runs to 15 residues. In nucleotides, the CDR3 is TGTGCCAGTAGTACCCTACAGGGGGGCAATCAGCCCCAGCATTTT. It specifies CASSTLQGGNQPQHF.

This clonotype was observed at least ten times. This chain connects TRBV7-2 to TRBJ1-5; D is undetermined. The length of the CDR3 is 14 residues. V was cut by 2 bases and J by 8 bases, with 13 bases left in between. Looked up from germline, CDR1 is SGHTA and CDR2 is FQGNSA. The CDR3 coding sequence is TGTGCCAGCAGCTTACAACGCACGACCGAGCCCCAGCATTTT. Residues: CASSLQRTTEPQHF.

To note about this clonotype: This may be a read error: a much more frequent sequence differs by one nucleotide. This chain links TRBV7-8 with TRBJ2-1; 7 nucleotides match TRBD2. The CDR3 runs to 17 residues. J was trimmed by 4 bases and V by 6 bases; bases with no gene match: 15. The V gene's germline CDR1 is SGHVS and CDR2 FQNEAQ. The chain's CDR3 is CASSLGTGGSPYNEQFF. The CDR3, as DNA: TGTGCCAGCAGTCTAGGCACTGGCGGGAGCCCTTACAATGAGCAGTTCTTC.

The chain couples TRBV5-1 to TRBJ2-3; D possibly matches TRBD1 or TRBD2 (5 bases each). V lost 4 bases and J lost 2, with 11 bases in between. Germline V lookup: CDR1 SGHRS, CDR2 YFSETQ. CDR3 length equals 14 residues. CDR3 in amino acids: CASSTVGPTDTQYF. In nucleotides, the CDR3 is TGCGCCAGCAGCACGGTGGGACCCACAGATACGCAGTATTTT.

This clonotype has more than one count but fewer than ten. The V call is TRBV12-3 or TRBV12-4, the J call TRBJ2-2, with D unresolved. V shed 3 bases and J shed 6 bases, with 11 bases lying between them. The CDR3 runs 14 residues. CDR3 in amino acids: CASSLNRVAGELFF. In nucleotides, the CDR3 is TGTGCCAGCAGTTTGAACAGAGTCGCCGGGGAGCTGTTTTTT.

This clonotype appeared many times. The V gene is TRBV6-5, the J gene TRBJ2-3; 10 bases line up with TRBD2. The CDR3 extends over 15 amino acids. Germline V gene data show CDR1 as MNHEY and CDR2 as SVGAGI. J lost 2 bases, V lost 2 bases, and 1 base had no gene match. Written as DNA, the CDR3 is TGTGCCAGCAGTTACACTAGCGGGAACACAGATACGCAGTATTTT. Protein product: CASSYTSGNTDTQYF.

Only a few counts were recorded for this clonotype. V and J are TRBV6-5 and TRBJ1-1; D not certain. V was clipped by 2 bases and J by 3 bases, with 13 bases between them. The CDR3 is 15 amino acids. The germline CDR1 and CDR2 sequences are MNHEY and SVGAGI. This chain's CDR3 is CASSYPHGRYTEAFF. The CDR3, as DNA: TGTGCCAGCAGTTACCCTCATGGGAGGTACACTGAAGCTTTCTTT.

In this sample, this clonotype turned up a few times. The chain recombines TRBV5-4 with TRBJ1-2, with TRBD1 matching 12 bases. Losses at the gene ends were 7 bases for V and 8 bases for J; bases not matched to a gene: 9. Germline-derived CDR1 and CDR2 are SGHNT and YYREEE (reference sequence). The CDR3 is 14 amino acids. The CDR3 nucleotides are TGTGCCAGCCGCCGGGACAGGGGGCAGGGAGGCTACACCTTC. It encodes CASRRDRGQGGYTF.

The chain joins TRBV4-3 to TRBJ2-2; 8 bases agree with TRBD2. Germline values: CDR1 LGHNA, CDR2 YSLEER. This CDR3 is built from 17 residues. Unmatched junction bases numbered 9, after V lost 1 base and J lost 5 bases. The CDR3 DNA is TGCGCCAGCAGCCAAGGGGGCCTCGGGGGGGGTACCGGGGAGCTGTTTTTT. This encodes CASSQGGLGGGTGELFF.

This sequence joins TRBV15 and TRBJ2-7, with TRBD1 matching over 12 bases. Germline-derived CDR1 and CDR2 are LNHNV and YYDKDF (reference sequence). V shed 5 bases, J shed 1 base, and the junction held 3 bases outside the gene matches. The CDR3 sequence is 15 residues long. CDR3 protein: CATSQGQGASYEQYV. CDR3 nucleotide sequence: TGTGCCACCAGCCAGGGACAGGGGGCATCCTACGAGCAGTACGTC.

As regards this clonotype: Mismatch with germline at one junction end may stem from a read error. V usage is TRBV20-1 and J usage is TRBJ1-1; D unclear. Germline CDR1 DFQATT, CDR2 SNEGSKA (reference sequence). The CDR3 sequence is 14 residues long. The CDR3 is CRANLEGQNTEAFF. The CDR3, as DNA: TGCCGTGCCAACCTAGAGGGCCAGAACACTGAAGCTTTCTTT.

The CDR3, as DNA: TGTGCCAGCTCACCAGAGCGGGGGCTTCGATGGACCCAGTACTTC. Encoded protein: CASSPERGLRWTQYF. This sequence joins TRBV18 and TRBJ2-5; the match to TRBD2 covers 8 bases. V shed 2 bases and J 7 bases; nucleotides not matched to a gene: 9. Germline loops: CDR1 KGHSH, CDR2 LQKENI. CDR3 length: 15 residues.